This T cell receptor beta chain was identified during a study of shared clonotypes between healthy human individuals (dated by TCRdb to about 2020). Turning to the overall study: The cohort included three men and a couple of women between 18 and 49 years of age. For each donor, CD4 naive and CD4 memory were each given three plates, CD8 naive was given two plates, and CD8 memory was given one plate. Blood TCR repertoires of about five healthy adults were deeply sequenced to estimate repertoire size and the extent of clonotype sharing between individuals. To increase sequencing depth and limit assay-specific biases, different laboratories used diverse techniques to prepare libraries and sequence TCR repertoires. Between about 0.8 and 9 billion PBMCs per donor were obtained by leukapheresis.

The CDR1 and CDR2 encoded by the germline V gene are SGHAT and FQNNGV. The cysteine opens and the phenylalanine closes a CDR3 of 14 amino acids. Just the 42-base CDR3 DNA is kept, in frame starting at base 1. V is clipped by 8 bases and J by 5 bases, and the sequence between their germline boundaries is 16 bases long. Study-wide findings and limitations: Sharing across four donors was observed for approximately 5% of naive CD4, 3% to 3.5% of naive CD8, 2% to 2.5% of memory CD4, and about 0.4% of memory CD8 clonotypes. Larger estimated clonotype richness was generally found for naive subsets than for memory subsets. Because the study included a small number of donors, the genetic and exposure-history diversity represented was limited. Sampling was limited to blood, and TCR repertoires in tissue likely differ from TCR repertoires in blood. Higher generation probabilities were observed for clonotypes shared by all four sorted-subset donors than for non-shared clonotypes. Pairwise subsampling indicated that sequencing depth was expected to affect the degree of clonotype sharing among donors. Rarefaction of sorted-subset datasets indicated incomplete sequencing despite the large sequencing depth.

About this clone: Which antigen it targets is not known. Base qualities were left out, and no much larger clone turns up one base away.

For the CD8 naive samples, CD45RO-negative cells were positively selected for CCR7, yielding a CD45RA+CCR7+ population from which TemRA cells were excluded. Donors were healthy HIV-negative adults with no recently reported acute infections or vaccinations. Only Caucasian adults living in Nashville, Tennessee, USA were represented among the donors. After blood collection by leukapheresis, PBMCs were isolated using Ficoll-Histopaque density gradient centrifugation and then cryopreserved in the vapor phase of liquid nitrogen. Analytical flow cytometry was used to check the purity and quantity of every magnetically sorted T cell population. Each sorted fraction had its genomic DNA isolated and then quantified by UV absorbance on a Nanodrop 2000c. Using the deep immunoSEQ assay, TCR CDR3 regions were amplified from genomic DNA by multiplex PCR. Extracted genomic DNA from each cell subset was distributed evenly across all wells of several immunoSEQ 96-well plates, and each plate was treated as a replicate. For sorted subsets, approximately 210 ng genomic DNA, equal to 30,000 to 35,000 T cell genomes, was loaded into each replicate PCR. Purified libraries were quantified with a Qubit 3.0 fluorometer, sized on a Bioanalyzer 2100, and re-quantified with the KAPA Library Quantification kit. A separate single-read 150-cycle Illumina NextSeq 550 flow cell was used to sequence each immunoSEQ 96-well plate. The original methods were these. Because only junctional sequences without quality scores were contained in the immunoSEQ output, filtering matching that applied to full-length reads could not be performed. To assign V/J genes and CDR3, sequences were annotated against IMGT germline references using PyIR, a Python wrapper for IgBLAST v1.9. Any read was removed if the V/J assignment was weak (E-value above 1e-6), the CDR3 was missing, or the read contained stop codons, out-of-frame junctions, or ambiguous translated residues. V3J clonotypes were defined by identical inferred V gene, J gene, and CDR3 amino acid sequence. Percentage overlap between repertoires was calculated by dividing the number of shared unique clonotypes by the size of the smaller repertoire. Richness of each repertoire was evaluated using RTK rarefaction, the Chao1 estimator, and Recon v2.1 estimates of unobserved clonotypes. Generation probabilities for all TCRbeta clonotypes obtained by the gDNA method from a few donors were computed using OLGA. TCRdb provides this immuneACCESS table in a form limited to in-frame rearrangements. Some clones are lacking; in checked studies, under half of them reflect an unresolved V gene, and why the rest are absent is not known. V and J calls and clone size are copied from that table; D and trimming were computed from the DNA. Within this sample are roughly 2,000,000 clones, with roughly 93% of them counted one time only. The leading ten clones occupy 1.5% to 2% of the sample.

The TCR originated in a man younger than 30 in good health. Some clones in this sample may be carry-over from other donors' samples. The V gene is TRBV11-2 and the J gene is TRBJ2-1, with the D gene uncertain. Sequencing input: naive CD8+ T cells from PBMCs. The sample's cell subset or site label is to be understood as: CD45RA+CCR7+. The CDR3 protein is CASEGVRRHNEQFF. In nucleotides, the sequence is TGTGCCAGCGAAGGAGTGCGACGCCACAATGAGCAGTTCTTC.